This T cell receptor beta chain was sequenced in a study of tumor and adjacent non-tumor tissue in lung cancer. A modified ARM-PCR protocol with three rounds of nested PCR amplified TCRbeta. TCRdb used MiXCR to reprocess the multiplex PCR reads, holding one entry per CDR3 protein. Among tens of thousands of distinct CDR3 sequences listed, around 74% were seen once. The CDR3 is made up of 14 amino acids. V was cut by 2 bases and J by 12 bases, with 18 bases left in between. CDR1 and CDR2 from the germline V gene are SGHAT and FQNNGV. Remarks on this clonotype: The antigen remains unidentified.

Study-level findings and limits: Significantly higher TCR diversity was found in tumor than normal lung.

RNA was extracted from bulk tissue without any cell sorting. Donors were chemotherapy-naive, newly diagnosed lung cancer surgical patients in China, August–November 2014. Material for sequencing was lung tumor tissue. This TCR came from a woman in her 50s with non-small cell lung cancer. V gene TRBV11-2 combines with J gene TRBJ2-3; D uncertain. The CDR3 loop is CASSLWSRTNIQYF. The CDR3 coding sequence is TGTGCCAGCAGCTTATGGTCCCGCACAAATATTCAGTATTTT.